This T cell receptor (beta chain) was captured in a study of blood T cells in healthy people across ages. The CDR3 extends over 15 amino acids. From germline, CDR1 is SGHDT and CDR2 YYEEEE. Findings and caveats of the study: Roughly linearly, TCR beta diversity per million T cells fell as age increased.

This clonotype was observed a few times. Its target is not known. A second PCR, run for roughly 6 to 11 cycles, used a sample-barcoded 5' primer plus a J-beta primer mix. TCRdb redid the calling of the 5' RACE reads with MiXCR, one entry per CDR3 protein. The repertoire includes under 800,000 distinct CDR3 sequences, around 21% of them detected once, and approximately 3.6% sits in the top ten. Material for sequencing was blood. This chain joins TRBV5-6 and TRBJ2-1, with 12 bases identical to TRBD2. The J call could be wrong; TRBJ2-5 is a better fit for the DNA end. This receptor was obtained from a man in his 70s in good health. Here the CDR3 reads CASSSSGRAVETQYF. The CDR3 nucleotides read TGTGCCAGCAGCTCTAGCGGGAGGGCCGTAGAGACCCAGTACTTC.